The rows below give T cell receptor beta chains drawn from one sample of a study of shared clonotypes between healthy human individuals. This table comes from immunoSEQ multiplex PCR, and its TCRdb copy is limited to in-frame clones, with some not included. The top ten hold about 0.13% of the sample, which has millions of clones, roughly 94% seen once. Sequenced: naive CD4+ T cells sorted from blood. The source of these receptors is a man between 18 and 35 years old in good health. Both conserved end residues are part of each CDR3. The order of the fields is clone size, V gene, D gene, J gene, CDR3 DNA, CDR3 protein. D genes are given only for firm matches. The listing skips clone size in some rows; elsewhere it reads once, few, many or a size class.

abundance: -
v_gene: TRBV5-5
d_gene: TRBD2
j_gene: TRBJ2-7
CDR3nt: TGTGCCAGCACCTCGACTAGCGGGAGCTACGAGCAGTACTTC
CDR3aa: CASTSTSGSYEQYF

abundance: -
v_gene: TRBV5-1
d_gene: -
j_gene: TRBJ2-5
CDR3nt: TGCGCCAGCAGCTTGGCGGCAGGCCTTCAAGAGACCCAGTACTTC
CDR3aa: CASSLAAGLQETQYF

abundance: -
v_gene: TRBV11-2
d_gene: -
j_gene: TRBJ2-1
CDR3nt: TGTGCCAGCAGCCCCAGCGGGCGAGAAAGGGGTGAGCAGTTCTTC
CDR3aa: CASSPSGRERGEQFF

abundance: -
v_gene: TRBV10-3
d_gene: -
j_gene: TRBJ2-7
CDR3nt: TGTGCCATCCGGGGTGGTCTTTCCTCCTACGAGCAGTACTTC
CDR3aa: CAIRGGLSSYEQYF

abundance: -
v_gene: TRBV4-1
d_gene: -
j_gene: TRBJ1-2
CDR3nt: TGCGCCAGCAGCCAAGAAACACAGGGAGGGAACTATGGCTACACCTTC
CDR3aa: CASSQETQGGNYGYTF

abundance: -
v_gene: TRBV5-1
d_gene: -
j_gene: TRBJ1-2
CDR3nt: TGCGCCAGCAGCTTGGATGGTACGCATGGCTACACCTTC
CDR3aa: CASSLDGTHGYTF

abundance: -
v_gene: TRBV10-2
d_gene: -
j_gene: TRBJ1-3
CDR3nt: TGCGCCAGCAGCCCTACAGGGTATAGGGCTGGAAACACCATATATTTT
CDR3aa: CASSPTGYRAGNTIYF

abundance: -
v_gene: TRBV5-1
d_gene: -
j_gene: TRBJ1-4
CDR3nt: TGCGCCAGCAGCTATGGGACGGGCGAAAAACTGTTTTTT
CDR3aa: CASSYGTGEKLFF

abundance: -
v_gene: TRBV5-1
d_gene: TRBD1
j_gene: TRBJ1-4
CDR3nt: TGCGCCAGCAGCTTGGTGGGACAGGGGAGGTCTAATGAAAAACTGTTTTTT
CDR3aa: CASSLVGQGRSNEKLFF

abundance: -
v_gene: TRBV6-1
d_gene: -
j_gene: TRBJ2-7
CDR3nt: TGTGCCAGCAGTGTACAGGGGGGGGGCTACGAGCAGTACTTC
CDR3aa: CASSVQGGGYEQYF

abundance: -
v_gene: TRBV6-1
d_gene: -
j_gene: TRBJ1-3
CDR3nt: TGTGCCAGCAGTGAAGCGCCGGCTCTTATCTCTGGAAACACCATATATTTT
CDR3aa: CASSEAPALISGNTIYF

abundance: -
v_gene: TRBV7-7
d_gene: -
j_gene: TRBJ2-5
CDR3nt: TGTGCTAGCAGCCCACCAGGGCGGGATCGGGAAGAGACCCAGTACTTC
CDR3aa: CASSPPGRDREETQYF

abundance: -
v_gene: TRBV5-1
d_gene: -
j_gene: TRBJ2-2
CDR3nt: TGCGCCAGCAGCTTGGAGGGTGCCGGGGAGCTGTTTTTT
CDR3aa: CASSLEGAGELFF

abundance: -
v_gene: TRBV19
d_gene: TRBD2
j_gene: TRBJ2-3
CDR3nt: TGTGCCAGTAGTTCTGCGGGAGTTGGCACAGATACGCAGTATTTT
CDR3aa: CASSSAGVGTDTQYF

abundance: -
v_gene: TRBV25-1
d_gene: TRBD2
j_gene: TRBJ2-7
CDR3nt: TGTGCCAGTACTAGGTCGGGAGGAGAGTCCTACGAGCAGTACTTC
CDR3aa: CASTRSGGESYEQYF

abundance: -
v_gene: TRBV18
d_gene: -
j_gene: TRBJ1-4
CDR3nt: TGTGCCAGCTCACCCTCAGGGGAAGGTGAAAAACTGTTTTTT
CDR3aa: CASSPSGEGEKLFF

abundance: -
v_gene: TRBV19
d_gene: -
j_gene: TRBJ2-7
CDR3nt: TGTGCCAGTAGTATAGAAATTGGGCCAGGGAAGCACTTC
CDR3aa: CASSIEIGPGKHF

abundance: -
v_gene: TRBV20-1
d_gene: -
j_gene: TRBJ2-3
CDR3nt: TGCAGTGCTACGTTAAATACGCAGTATTTT
CDR3aa: CSATLNTQYF

abundance: -
v_gene: TRBV4-1
d_gene: TRBD1
j_gene: TRBJ1-1
CDR3nt: TGCGCCAGCACCTACACAGGGGTGGCCACTGAAGCTTTCTTT
CDR3aa: CASTYTGVATEAFF

abundance: -
v_gene: TRBV4-3
d_gene: -
j_gene: TRBJ2-3
CDR3nt: TGCGCCAGCAGCCAAGATATGGCGCGGGCAGATACGCAGTATTTT
CDR3aa: CASSQDMARADTQYF

abundance: few
v_gene: TRBV6-5
d_gene: -
j_gene: TRBJ1-1
CDR3nt: TGTGCCAGCAGCCTCGGCTCGACGTATGAAGCTTTCTTT
CDR3aa: CASSLGSTYEAFF

abundance: -
v_gene: TRBV28
d_gene: -
j_gene: TRBJ1-6
CDR3nt: TGTGCCAGCAGTTTAGGGACGCACCTCCACTTT
CDR3aa: CASSLGTHLHF

abundance: once
v_gene: TRBV15
d_gene: TRBD2
j_gene: TRBJ2-3
CDR3nt: TGTGCCACGCGACTAGCGGGGGGGTTAGATACGCAGTATTTT
CDR3aa: CATRLAGGLDTQYF

abundance: -
v_gene: TRBV1
d_gene: -
j_gene: TRBJ1-2
CDR3nt: TGCACCAGCAGCCAAGTCAATGGCTACACCTTC
CDR3aa: CTSSQVNGYTF

abundance: -
v_gene: TRBV7-3
d_gene: TRBD2
j_gene: TRBJ2-3
CDR3nt: TGTGCCAGCAGCTTACGCGCGCTAGCGGGTAGCACAGATACGCAGTATTTT
CDR3aa: CASSLRALAGSTDTQYF

abundance: -
v_gene: TRBV11-2
d_gene: -
j_gene: TRBJ1-1
CDR3nt: TGTGCCAGCAGGAGGCCTAACACTGAAGCTTTCTTT
CDR3aa: CASRRPNTEAFF

abundance: few
v_gene: TRBV5-1
d_gene: -
j_gene: TRBJ2-3
CDR3nt: TGCGCCAGCAGCTTGGGAAGTGGAGATACGCAGTATTTT
CDR3aa: CASSLGSGDTQYF

abundance: -
v_gene: TRBV4-3
d_gene: TRBD1
j_gene: TRBJ2-7
CDR3nt: TGCGCCAGCAGCCAAAACAGGGGGGACGAGCAGTACTTC
CDR3aa: CASSQNRGDEQYF

abundance: -
v_gene: TRBV4-3
d_gene: -
j_gene: TRBJ1-4
CDR3nt: TGCGCCAGCAGCCAAGAGCGGGGACTCTCTAATGAAAAACTGTTTTTT
CDR3aa: CASSQERGLSNEKLFF

abundance: -
v_gene: TRBV30
d_gene: -
j_gene: TRBJ2-7
CDR3nt: TGTGCCTGGGGTAAACAGACAACCCTCTACGAGCAGTACTTC
CDR3aa: CAWGKQTTLYEQYF

abundance: -
v_gene: TRBV7-6
d_gene: -
j_gene: TRBJ2-2
CDR3nt: TGTGCCAGCAGCTATGAGGGTTGGAACACCGGGGAGCTGTTTTTT
CDR3aa: CASSYEGWNTGELFF

abundance: -
v_gene: TRBV29-1
d_gene: -
j_gene: TRBJ1-1
CDR3nt: TGCAGCGTTAAAGATGGGGGGACTGCGGGCACTGAAGCTTTCTTT
CDR3aa: CSVKDGGTAGTEAFF

abundance: -
v_gene: TRBV28
d_gene: TRBD1
j_gene: TRBJ2-4
CDR3nt: TGTGCCAGCAGTTTCGGGACAGACTTAGCCAAAAACATTCAGTACTTC
CDR3aa: CASSFGTDLAKNIQYF